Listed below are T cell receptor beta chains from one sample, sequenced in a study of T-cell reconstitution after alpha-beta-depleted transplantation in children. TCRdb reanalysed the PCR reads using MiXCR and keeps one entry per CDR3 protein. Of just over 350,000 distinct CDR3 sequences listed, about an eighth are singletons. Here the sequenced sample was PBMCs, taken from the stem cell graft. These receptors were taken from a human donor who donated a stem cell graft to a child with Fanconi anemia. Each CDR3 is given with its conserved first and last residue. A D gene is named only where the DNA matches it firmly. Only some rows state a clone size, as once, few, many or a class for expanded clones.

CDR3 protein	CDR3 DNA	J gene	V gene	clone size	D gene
CASSLDWGYTEAFF	TGTGCCAGCAGCTTAGACTGGGGGTACACTGAAGCTTTCTTT	TRBJ1-1	TRBV7-8	many	NA
CASSDTSGYGYTF	TGTGCCAGCAGTGACACCTCGGGCTATGGCTACACCTTC	TRBJ1-2	TRBV2	NA	NA
CASSPLTSGAVPDTQYF	TGTGCCAGCAGTCCTCTGACTAGCGGGGCTGTTCCAGATACGCAGTATTTT	TRBJ2-3	TRBV12-3/TRBV12-4	few	TRBD2
CASSYEGTTRETQYF	TGTGCCAGCAGTTACGAGGGAACTACGCGGGAGACCCAGTACTTC	TRBJ2-5	TRBV6-5	NA	NA
CASSRSAGTGTEKLFF	TGTGCCAGCTCACGTTCAGCCGGGACAGGGACTGAAAAACTGTTTTTT	TRBJ1-4	TRBV18	NA	TRBD1
CASRLGTGMAGANVLTF	TGTGCCAGCAGGCTGGGGACGGGGATGGCTGGGGCCAACGTCCTGACTTTC	TRBJ2-6	TRBV12-3/TRBV12-4	few	NA
CASSPSRSATNEKLFF	TGCGCCAGCAGCCCAAGTCGGTCTGCAACTAATGAAAAACTGTTTTTT	TRBJ1-4	TRBV4-1	few	NA
CSVNVGGRRFEQFF	TGCAGCGTTAACGTGGGGGGCCGGAGGTTTGAGCAGTTCTTC	TRBJ2-1	TRBV29-1	NA	NA
CASSYNPDGWETQYF	TGTGCCAGCAGCTACAATCCGGACGGGTGGGAGACCCAGTACTTC	TRBJ2-5	TRBV11-2	once	NA
CSARDLDSPNGEQFF	TGCAGTGCTAGAGACCTAGACTCGCCAAACGGTGAGCAGTTCTTC	TRBJ2-1	TRBV20-1	many	NA
CASSYRRQNEQYF	TGTGCCAGCAGTTACAGGCGACAGAACGAGCAGTACTTC	TRBJ2-7	TRBV6-5	NA	NA
CASSPSARGEAFF	TGTGCCAGCAGCCCTTCAGCCAGGGGTGAAGCTTTCTTT	TRBJ1-1	TRBV7-2	few	NA
CASSPLVGGSYNEQFF	TGCGCCAGCAGCCCCCTGGTTGGAGGCTCCTACAATGAGCAGTTCTTC	TRBJ2-1	TRBV5-1	few	NA
CASSLQLGSSGNTIYF	TGTGCCAGCAGCTTACAGTTGGGATCCTCTGGAAACACCATATATTTT	TRBJ1-3	TRBV7-6	NA	NA
CSARDPSGNTIYF	TGCAGTGCTAGAGATCCAAGTGGAAACACCATATATTTT	TRBJ1-3	TRBV20-1	many	NA
CASSLVDGQPQHF	TGTGCCAGCAGCTTAGTCGACGGCCAGCCCCAGCATTTT	TRBJ1-5	TRBV7-9	once	NA
CASSQAHYTGELFF	TGCGCCAGCAGCCAAGCTCACTACACCGGGGAGCTGTTTTTT	TRBJ2-2	TRBV4-3	many	NA
CASSLVWQGYEQYF	TGTGCCAGCAGCTTAGTCTGGCAGGGATACGAGCAGTACTTC	TRBJ2-7	TRBV7-2	NA	NA
CSAGPGGLSPLHF	TGCAGTGCTGGCCCCGGGGGGCTGTCACCCCTCCACTTT	TRBJ1-6	TRBV20-1	many	NA
CASSSTSLQNTEAFF	TGCGCCAGCAGCTCGACTTCTCTGCAGAACACTGAAGCTTTCTTT	TRBJ1-1	TRBV5-1	NA	NA
CASSSPTGVKNIQYF	TGTGCCAGCAGCTCACCGACAGGGGTTAAAAACATTCAGTACTTC	TRBJ2-4	TRBV7-2	NA	TRBD1
CASSFDRSNTEAFF	TGTGCCAGCAGTTTTGACAGATCGAACACTGAAGCTTTCTTT	TRBJ1-1	TRBV12-3/TRBV12-4	NA	NA
CASSVTMGQNTGELFF	TGTGCCAGCAGCGTCACCATGGGACAGAACACCGGGGAGCTGTTTTTT	TRBJ2-2	TRBV9	few	NA
CASSQGGIQETQYF	TGTGCCAGCAGCCAAGGGGGTATCCAAGAGACCCAGTACTTC	TRBJ2-5	TRBV4-2	few	NA
CASSQEGGLGAFF	TGTGCCAGCAGCCAAGAAGGTGGGTTGGGAGCTTTCTTT	TRBJ1-1	TRBV4-2	NA	NA
CSGSPAGATDTQYF	TGCAGCGGTTCCCCAGCGGGGGCCACAGATACGCAGTATTTT	TRBJ2-3	TRBV29-1	few	TRBD2
CASSLGGPPDEQYF	TGCGCCAGCAGCTTGGGGGGGCCTCCCGACGAGCAGTACTTC	TRBJ2-7	TRBV5-1	NA	NA